This is a list of T cell receptor beta chains from one sample in a study of blood T cell repertoires in COVID-19. Profiling relied on immunoSEQ multiplex PCR, and the TCRdb table lists in-frame clones only, not all of them. Seen here are under 200,000 clones, about 82% observed once, and the top ten hold roughly 5%. Sequencing was done on a sample of peripheral blood. The origin of the receptors is a woman aged 30 to 39 with acute or convalescent COVID-19. Both conserved end residues are part of each CDR3. Each record gives: clone size, D gene, V gene, J gene, CDR3 DNA, CDR3 protein. A D gene is named only where the DNA matches it firmly. Some rows have no size entry. The others give once, few or many, or a class for an expanded clone.

>-|-|TRBV12-3/TRBV12-4|TRBJ2-7
TGTGCCAGCAGAAAGACCGAGGTCTACGAGCAGTACTTC
CASRKTEVYEQYF
>-|-|TRBV27|TRBJ2-2
TGTGCCAGCAGTTTAATCGGTCACACCGGGGAGCTGTTTTTT
CASSLIGHTGELFF
>-|-|TRBV27|TRBJ1-5
TGTGCCAGCAGTTTCCAGGGACAGCCCCAGCATTTT
CASSFQGQPQHF
>once|-|TRBV27|TRBJ1-5
TGTGCCAGCAGTTTAATCGGGGGTAGCAATCAGCCCCAGCATTTT
CASSLIGGSNQPQHF
>-|-|TRBV7-8|TRBJ1-6
TGTGCCAGCAGCTTAGCAGCCAGGGGAGTTTCACCCCTCCACTTT
CASSLAARGVSPLHF
>-|TRBD2|TRBV27|TRBJ2-5
TGTGCCAGCAGTCGTAGCCTACTAGCGGGAGGGCAAGAGACCCAGTACTTC
CASSRSLLAGGQETQYF
>once|TRBD1|TRBV12-3/TRBV12-4|TRBJ2-5
TGTGCCAGCAGCCTGGACAGGGGAAAGACCCAGTACTTC
CASSLDRGKTQYF
>-|-|TRBV5-1|TRBJ1-3
TGCGCCAGCAGCTTGACGGTCCAGGGCACCAACACCATATATTTT
CASSLTVQGTNTIYF
>-|TRBD1|TRBV7-8|TRBJ1-3
TGTGCCAGCAGCTTAATCCCGGGACAGGGGAGGTCTGGAAACACCATATATTTT
CASSLIPGQGRSGNTIYF
>-|-|TRBV15|TRBJ1-2
TGTGCCACCCAAGGGGATGATGGCTATGGCTACACCTTC
CATQGDDGYGYTF
>-|-|TRBV28|TRBJ1-6
TGTGCCAGCAGTTCAGCGAATTCACCCCTCCACTTT
CASSSANSPLHF
>-|TRBD1|TRBV28|TRBJ2-7
TGTGCCAGCAGTAGACAGGGTTCTTTGGTACAGTACTTC
CASSRQGSLVQYF
>-|-|TRBV5-1|TRBJ1-1
TGCGCCAGCAGTTCAGGGTTGGGAACTGAAGCTTTCTTT
CASSSGLGTEAFF
>-|TRBD1|TRBV28|TRBJ2-7
TGTGCCAGCAGTTTGGTGGGGGGACAGGGGTCCTACGAGCAGTACTTC
CASSLVGGQGSYEQYF
>-|TRBD1|TRBV12-5|TRBJ1-1
TGTGCTAGTGGTTTCCTACAGGGGGGCGCGGTCACTGAAGCTTTCTTT
CASGFLQGGAVTEAFF
>many|-|TRBV6-4|TRBJ2-6
TGTGCCAGCAGTGAGAAAGGGGATGGGGCCAACGTCCTGACTTTC
CASSEKGDGANVLTF
>-|TRBD1|TRBV14|TRBJ2-7
TGTGCCAGCAGCATCAAGACAGGGTACGAGCAGTACTTC
CASSIKTGYEQYF